This record covers a single TCR beta chain. In this sample, this clone turned up once. Its antigen has not been determined. Base qualities are missing; no much larger clone stands one base away. CD8 naive samples were obtained by positive selection for CCR7 among CD45RO-negative cells, yielding a CD45RA+CCR7+ population from which TemRA cells were excluded. The donors were healthy, HIV-negative adults with no recently reported acute infections or vaccinations. Every donor was a Caucasian adult residing in Nashville, Tennessee, USA. Blood was collected by leukapheresis, and PBMCs were isolated by Ficoll-Histopaque density gradient centrifugation and then cryopreserved in liquid nitrogen vapor phase. Analytical flow cytometry was used to check the purity and quantity of each magnetically sorted T cell population. From each sorted fraction, genomic DNA was isolated and quantified by UV absorbance on a Nanodrop 2000c.

The data were taken from a study of shared clonotypes between healthy human individuals (dated by TCRdb to about 2020). Looking at the study overall: Three men and a couple of women, aged 18 to 49 years, made up the cohort. For each donor, three plates each were used for CD4 naive and CD4 memory, two plates were used for CD8 naive, and one plate was used for CD8 memory. The study deeply sequenced blood TCR repertoires of five healthy adults to estimate repertoire size and the extent of clonotype sharing between individuals. To increase sequencing depth and limit assay-specific biases, different laboratories used diverse techniques to prepare libraries and sequence TCR repertoires. Per donor, leukapheresis produced somewhere between about 0.85 and 8.9 billion PBMCs. Results the study describes overall, beyond this receptor: Compared with non-shared clonotypes, the clonotypes found in all four sorted-subset donors had higher generation probabilities. Based on pairwise subsampling, the degree of clonotype sharing among donors was expected to be affected by sequencing depth. Sharing across several donors was observed for about 4.8% of naive CD4, 3% to 3.5% of naive CD8, 2% to 2.5% of memory CD4, and 0.4% of memory CD8 clonotypes. Sampling was restricted to blood, and TCR repertoires in tissue are likely to differ from TCR repertoires in blood. Larger estimated clonotype richness was generally found for naive subsets than for memory subsets. Even with the large sequencing depth, rarefaction of the sorted-subset datasets indicated that sequencing was incomplete. The genetic and exposure-history diversity represented was limited by the small number of donors.

Using the deep immunoSEQ assay, multiplex PCR amplified TCR CDR3 regions from genomic DNA. Extracted genomic DNA from each cell subset was spread evenly across all wells of several immunoSEQ 96-well plates, with each plate serving as a replicate. Each replicate PCR for sorted subsets received roughly 0.2 ug genomic DNA, equal to roughly 33,000 T cell genomes. The purified libraries were quantified using a Qubit 3.0 fluorometer, sized with a Bioanalyzer 2100, and then quantified again using the KAPA Library Quantification kit. Every immunoSEQ 96-well plate was sequenced on a dedicated single-read 150-cycle Illumina NextSeq 550 flow cell. The study's processing was this. Because only junctional sequences without quality scores were contained in the immunoSEQ output, filtering matching that applied to full-length reads could not be performed. To assign V/J genes and CDR3, sequences were annotated against IMGT germline references using PyIR, a Python wrapper for IgBLAST v1.9. Reads were removed for weak V/J assignments (E-value above 1e-6), missing CDR3, stop codons, out-of-frame junctions, or ambiguous translated residues. A V3J clonotype was defined by an identical inferred V gene, J gene, and CDR3 amino acid sequence. The percentage overlap between two repertoires was calculated by dividing the number of shared unique clonotypes by the size of the smaller repertoire. Three approaches were used to assess repertoire richness: RTK rarefaction, the Chao1 estimator, and Recon v2.1 estimates of unobserved clonotypes. Generation probabilities for all TCRbeta clonotypes obtained by the gDNA method from a handful of donors were computed using OLGA. TCRdb took this table from immuneACCESS and kept in-frame rearrangements with V and J called. Such tables lack part of the clones; where checked against another copy, unresolved V genes explain under half of the gap, and the rest is unexplained. The DNA gave D and trimming, while V, J and clone size come from that table. In all, the sample holds about 2 million clones, and about 95% of those were seen once. Together, the top ten hold about 1.1% of the sample.

The germline V gene (reference sequence) specifies LNHDA as CDR1 and SQIVND as CDR2. V and J are truncated by 3 bases and 9 bases respectively, leaving an intervening sequence of 12 bases. Reading from cysteine to phenylalanine, the CDR3 counts 14 amino acids. Solely the CDR3 DNA is kept, with 42 bases framed from the first base. The sequence joins TRBV19 to TRBJ1-6, and the D gene may be TRBD1, 5 bases matching. Input material: naive CD8+ T cells sorted from blood. The cell subset or site label here, explained by the study, means: CD45RA+CCR7+. The TCR originated in a young man in good health. The CDR3 region has the sequence CASSIREIGSPLHF. The nucleotides read TGTGCCAGTAGTATCAGGGAGATCGGTTCACCCCTCCACTTT.